Detailed here is one T cell receptor beta chain. Antigen: not known. This record belongs to a study of blood T cells in healthy people across ages. Roughly 10 milliliters of peripheral blood were drawn from each donor. Trimming pared 6 bases from V and 6 bases from J, leaving 12 bases between. Germline lookup yields CDR1 SNHLY and CDR2 FYNNEI. The CDR3 runs 14 residues. Whole-study results and caveats: Strong correlation linked observed beta diversity and percent naive T cells. Unsorted PBMC material precluded a definitive naive versus antigen-experienced comparison. It was held that diversity estimates obtained from one million T cells represented underestimates.

It was with a sample-barcoded 5' primer and a J-beta primer mix that a second PCR of about 6 to 12 cycles was run. TCRdb processed the 5' RACE reads anew with MiXCR; each CDR3 protein has one entry. This sample has about 730,000 distinct CDR3 sequences; more than 40% occur once, and the top ten carry 20% to 25%. The clonotype originates from a woman aged 60-75 years in good health. Sequencing was performed on blood. The chain uses TRBV2 and TRBJ1-6; D uncertain. This CDR3 is CASRLDMGNSPLHF. In DNA form, the CDR3 reads TGTGCCAGCAGGTTGGATATGGGTAATTCACCCCTCCACTTT.